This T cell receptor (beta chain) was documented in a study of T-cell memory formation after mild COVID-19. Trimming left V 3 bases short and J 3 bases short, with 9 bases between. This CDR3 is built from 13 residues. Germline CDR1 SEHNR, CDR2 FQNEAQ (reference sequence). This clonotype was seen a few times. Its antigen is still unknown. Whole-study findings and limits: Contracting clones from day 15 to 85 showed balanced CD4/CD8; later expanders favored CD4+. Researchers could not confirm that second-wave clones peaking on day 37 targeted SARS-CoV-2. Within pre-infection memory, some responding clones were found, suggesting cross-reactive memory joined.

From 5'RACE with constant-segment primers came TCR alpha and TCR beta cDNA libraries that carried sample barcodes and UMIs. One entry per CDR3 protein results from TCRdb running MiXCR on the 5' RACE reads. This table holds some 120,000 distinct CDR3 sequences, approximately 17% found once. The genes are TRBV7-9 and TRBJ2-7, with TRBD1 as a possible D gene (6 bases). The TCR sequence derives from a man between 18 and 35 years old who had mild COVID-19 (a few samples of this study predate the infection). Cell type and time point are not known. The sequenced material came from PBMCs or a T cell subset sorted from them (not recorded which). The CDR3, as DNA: TGTGCCAGCAGCTTCAGGGGTGGCTACGAGCAGTACTTC. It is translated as CASSFRGGYEQYF.